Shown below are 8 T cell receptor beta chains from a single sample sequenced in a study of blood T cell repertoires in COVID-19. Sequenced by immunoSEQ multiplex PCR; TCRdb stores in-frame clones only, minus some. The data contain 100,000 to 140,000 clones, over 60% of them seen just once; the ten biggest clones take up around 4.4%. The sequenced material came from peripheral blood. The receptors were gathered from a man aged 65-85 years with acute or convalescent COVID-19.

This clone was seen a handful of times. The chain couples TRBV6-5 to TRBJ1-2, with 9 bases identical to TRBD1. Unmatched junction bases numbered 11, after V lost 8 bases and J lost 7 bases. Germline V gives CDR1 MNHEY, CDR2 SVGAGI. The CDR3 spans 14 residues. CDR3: CASHPDGTGIGYTF. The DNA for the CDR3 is TGTGCCAGCCACCCGGACGGGACAGGGATTGGCTACACCTTC.

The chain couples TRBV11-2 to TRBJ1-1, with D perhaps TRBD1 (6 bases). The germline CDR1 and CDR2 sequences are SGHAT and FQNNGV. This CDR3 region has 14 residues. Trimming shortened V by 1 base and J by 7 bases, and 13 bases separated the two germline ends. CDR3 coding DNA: TGTGCCAGCAGCTTAGTATTCCGGACAGATGAAGCTTTCTTT. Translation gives CASSLVFRTDEAFF. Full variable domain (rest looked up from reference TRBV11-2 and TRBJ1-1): EAGVAQSPRYKIIEKRQSVAFWCNPISGHATLYWYQQILGQGPKLLIQFQNNGVVDDSQLPKDRFSAERLKGVDSTLKIQPAKLEDSAVYLCASSLVFRTDEAFFGQGTRLTVV.

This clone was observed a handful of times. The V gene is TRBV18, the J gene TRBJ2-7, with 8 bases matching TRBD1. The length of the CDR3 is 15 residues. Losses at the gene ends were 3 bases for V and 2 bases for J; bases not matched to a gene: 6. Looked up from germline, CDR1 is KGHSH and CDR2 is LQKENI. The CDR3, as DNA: TGTGCCAGCTCACCTCCGGGACAGGTGGCCTACGAGCAGTACTTC. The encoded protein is CASSPPGQVAYEQYF.

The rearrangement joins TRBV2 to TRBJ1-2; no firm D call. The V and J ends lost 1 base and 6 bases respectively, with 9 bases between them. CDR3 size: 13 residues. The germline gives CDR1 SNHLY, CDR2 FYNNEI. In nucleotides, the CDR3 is TGTGCCAGCAGTGAAGGGCAAAACGATGGCTACACCTTC. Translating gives CASSEGQNDGYTF.

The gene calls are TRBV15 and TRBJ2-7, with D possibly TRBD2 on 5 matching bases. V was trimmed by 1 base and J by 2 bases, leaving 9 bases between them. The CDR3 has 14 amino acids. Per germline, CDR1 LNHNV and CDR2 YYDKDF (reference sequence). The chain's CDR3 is CATSRGRATYEQYF. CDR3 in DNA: TGTGCCACCAGCAGAGGGCGGGCGACCTACGAGCAGTACTTC.

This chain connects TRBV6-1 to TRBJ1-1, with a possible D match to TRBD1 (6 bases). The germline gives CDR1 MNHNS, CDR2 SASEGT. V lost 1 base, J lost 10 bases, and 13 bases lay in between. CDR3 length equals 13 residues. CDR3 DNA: TGTGCCAGCAGTGAAGGGACAGTTGACGGAGCTTTCTTT. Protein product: CASSEGTVDGAFF.

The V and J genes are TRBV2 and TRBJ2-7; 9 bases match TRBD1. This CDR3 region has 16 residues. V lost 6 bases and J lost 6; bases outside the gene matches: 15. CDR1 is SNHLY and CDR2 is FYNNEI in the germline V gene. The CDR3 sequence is CASRGQQGAPNSEQYF. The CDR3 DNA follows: TGTGCCAGCAGGGGCCAACAGGGGGCACCTAACAGCGAGCAGTACTTC.

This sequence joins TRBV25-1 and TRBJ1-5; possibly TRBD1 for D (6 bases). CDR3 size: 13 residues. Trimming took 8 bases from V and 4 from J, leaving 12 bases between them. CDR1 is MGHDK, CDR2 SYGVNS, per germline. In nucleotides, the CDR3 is TGTGCCAGCCCTCCAAGGGGGAATCAGCCCCAGCATTTT. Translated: CASPPRGNQPQHF.